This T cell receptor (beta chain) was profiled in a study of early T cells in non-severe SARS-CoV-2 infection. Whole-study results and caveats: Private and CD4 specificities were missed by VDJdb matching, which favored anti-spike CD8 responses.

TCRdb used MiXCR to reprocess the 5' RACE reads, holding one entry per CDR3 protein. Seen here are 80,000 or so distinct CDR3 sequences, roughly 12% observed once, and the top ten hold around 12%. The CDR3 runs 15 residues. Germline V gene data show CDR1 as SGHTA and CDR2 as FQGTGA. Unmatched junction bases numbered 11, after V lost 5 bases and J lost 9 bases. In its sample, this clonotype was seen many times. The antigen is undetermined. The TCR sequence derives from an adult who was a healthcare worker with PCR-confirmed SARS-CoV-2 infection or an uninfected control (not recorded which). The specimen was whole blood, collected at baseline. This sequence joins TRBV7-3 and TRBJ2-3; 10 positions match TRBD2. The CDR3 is CASSPLAGVLVTQYF. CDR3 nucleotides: TGTGCCAGCAGCCCGCTAGCGGGGGTTTTAGTGACGCAGTATTTT.